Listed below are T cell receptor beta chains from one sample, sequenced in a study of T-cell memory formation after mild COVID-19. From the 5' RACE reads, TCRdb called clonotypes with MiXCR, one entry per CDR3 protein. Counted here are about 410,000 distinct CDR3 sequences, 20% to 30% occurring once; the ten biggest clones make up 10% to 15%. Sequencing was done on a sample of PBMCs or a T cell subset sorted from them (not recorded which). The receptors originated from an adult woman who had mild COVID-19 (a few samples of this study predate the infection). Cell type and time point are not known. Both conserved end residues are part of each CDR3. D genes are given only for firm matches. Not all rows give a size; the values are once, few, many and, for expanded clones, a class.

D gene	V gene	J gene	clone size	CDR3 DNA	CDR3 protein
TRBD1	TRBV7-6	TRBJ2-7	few	TGTGCCAGCAGCTCTGGACAGGGGATCTACGAGCAGTACTTC	CASSSGQGIYEQYF
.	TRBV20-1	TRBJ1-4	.	TGCAGTGCTAGAGGTCGAGGTGGCGAAAAACTGTTTTTT	CSARGRGGEKLFF
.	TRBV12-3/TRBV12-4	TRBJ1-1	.	TGTGCCAGCAGCCTAGGGGTAGCAGCTTTCTTT	CASSLGVAAFF
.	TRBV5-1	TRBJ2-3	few	TGCGCCAGCAGCTTGGCTGTGGCAGATACGCAGTATTTT	CASSLAVADTQYF
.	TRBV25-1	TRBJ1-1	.	TGTGCCAGCAGTGGCACAGGTATTGTACGTAACACTGAAGCTTTCTTT	CASSGTGIVRNTEAFF
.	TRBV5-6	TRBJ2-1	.	TGTGCCAGCAGCCTACTAGCTTCCGTCTACAATGAGCAGTTCTTC	CASSLLASVYNEQFF
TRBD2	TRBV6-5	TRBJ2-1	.	TGTGCCAGCAGTTTCACTAGCGGAGGAGGGGGGTACAATGAGCAGTTCTTC	CASSFTSGGGGYNEQFF
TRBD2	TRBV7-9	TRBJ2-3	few	TGTGCCAGCAGCTCTGGACTAGCGGGGGACACAGATACGCAGTATTTT	CASSSGLAGDTDTQYF
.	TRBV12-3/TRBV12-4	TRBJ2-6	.	TGTGCCAGCAGTCCAACCGGGACACCTTTCTCTGGGGCCAACGTCCTGACTTTC	CASSPTGTPFSGANVLTF
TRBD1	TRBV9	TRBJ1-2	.	TGTGCCAGCAGCCCTGGTACAGGGGGGGGCGGCTACACCTTC	CASSPGTGGGGYTF
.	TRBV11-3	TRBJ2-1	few	TGTGCCAGCAGCTTAGCGGGAGCCATCTACAATGAGCAGTTCTTC	CASSLAGAIYNEQFF
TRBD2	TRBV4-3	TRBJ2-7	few	TGCGCCAGCAGCCAAGAGGGATCGCTAGCGGGAATCAACGAGCAGTACTTC	CASSQEGSLAGINEQYF
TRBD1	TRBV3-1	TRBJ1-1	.	TGTGCCAGCAGCCACCAACAGGGGGCTACTGAAGCTTTCTTT	CASSHQQGATEAFF
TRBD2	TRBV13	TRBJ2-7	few	TGTGCCAGCAGCCCTAGCGGGAGGGCCTCTTACGCTTCCTACGAGCAGTACTTC	CASSPSGRASYASYEQYF
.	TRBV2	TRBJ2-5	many	TGTGCCAGCTCGAGGGAGACCCAGTACTTC	CASSRETQYF
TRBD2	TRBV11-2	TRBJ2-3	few	TGTGCCAGCAGCTTAGAAGCGGGAGGATGGATAGATACGCAGTATTTT	CASSLEAGGWIDTQYF
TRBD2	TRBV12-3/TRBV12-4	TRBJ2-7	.	TGTGCCAGCAGCCCCATGGGAGGGTACTACGAGCAGTACTTC	CASSPMGGYYEQYF
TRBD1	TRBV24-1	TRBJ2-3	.	TGTGCCACCAGTGCTCCAGGGACAGGGATACATACGCAGTATTTT	CATSAPGTGIHTQYF
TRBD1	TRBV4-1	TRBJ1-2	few	TGCGCCAGCAGCCAAGATTTTGGACAGGGATTTAATAGCTACACCTTC	CASSQDFGQGFNSYTF